This T cell receptor beta chain was recovered during a study of radiotherapy plus CTLA-4 blockade in lung cancer. Profiled with immunoSEQ multiplex PCR; TCRdb holds only in-frame clones, not every one. The table includes tens of thousands of clones, less than 85% detected once. Study-wide results and caveats: Early blood T cell clone dynamics, with interferon-beta, were reported to best predict response. In blood, TCR clones derived from the tumor expanded after radiotherapy plus ipilimumab.

This clone was seen only a few times. Its specificity is unknown. In germline, CDR1 is SGHNT, CDR2 YYREEE (reference sequence). CDR3 length equals 16 residues. Unmatched junction bases numbered 12, after V lost 7 bases and J lost 4 bases. J is TRBJ2-1 and V is TRBV5-4; 9 positions agree with TRBD2. The sample was peripheral blood, taken from a patient treated with radiotherapy plus ipilimumab. The TCR sequence derives from a human donor with non-small cell lung cancer who had stable disease on radiotherapy plus ipilimumab. The CDR3 loop reads CASEKGGGDRYNEQFF. In nucleotides, the CDR3 is TGTGCCAGCGAAAAGGGCGGGGGGGATAGGTACAATGAGCAGTTCTTC.